This T cell receptor (beta chain) was captured in a study of T cells in Graves' hyperthyroidism and ophthalmopathy. CDR3 length: 13 amino acids. Trimming removed 2 bases at V and 4 bases at J, with 7 bases between. CDR1 and CDR2 (germline): SGHDT, YYEEEE. RNA transcripts gave rise to amplified TCR beta CDR3 regions. HTBI primers were used for first-round RT-PCR of the TCR CDR3. TCRdb called the multiplex PCR reads again in MiXCR, with one record for every CDR3 protein. The table shows approximately 480,000 distinct CDR3 sequences, with less than 25% occurring only once. Study-level points and caveats: The model made its ophthalmopathy prediction, and onset followed a median approximately six months later.

The sample holds many counts of this clonotype. Its antigen is not identified. The chain links TRBV5-6 to TRBJ1-5; no clear D gene. The sequencing input was blood. The receptor was derived from a man aged 18 to 30 with Graves' hyperthyroidism. The CDR3 protein is CASSFAGNQPQHF. In DNA, the CDR3 is TGTGCCAGCAGCTTTGCCGGAAATCAGCCCCAGCATTTT.